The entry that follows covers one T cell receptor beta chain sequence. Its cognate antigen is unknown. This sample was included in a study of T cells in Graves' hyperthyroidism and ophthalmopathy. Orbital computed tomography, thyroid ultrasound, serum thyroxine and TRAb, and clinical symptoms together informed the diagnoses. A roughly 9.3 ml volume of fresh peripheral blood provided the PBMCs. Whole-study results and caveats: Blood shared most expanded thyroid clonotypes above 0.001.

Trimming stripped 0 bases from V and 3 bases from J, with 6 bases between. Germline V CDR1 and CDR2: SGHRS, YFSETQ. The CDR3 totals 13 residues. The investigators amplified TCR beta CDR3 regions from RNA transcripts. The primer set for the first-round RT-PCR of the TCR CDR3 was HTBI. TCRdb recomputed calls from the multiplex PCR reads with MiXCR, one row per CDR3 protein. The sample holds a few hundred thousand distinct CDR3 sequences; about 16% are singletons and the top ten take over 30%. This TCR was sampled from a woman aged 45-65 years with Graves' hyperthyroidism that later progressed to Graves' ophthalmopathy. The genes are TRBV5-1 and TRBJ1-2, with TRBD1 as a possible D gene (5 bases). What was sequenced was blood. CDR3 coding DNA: TGCGCCAGCAGCTTGGGACAGTACTATGGCTACACCTTC. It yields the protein CASSLGQYYGYTF. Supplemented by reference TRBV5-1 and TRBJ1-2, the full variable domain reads KAGVTQTPRYLIKTRGQQVTLSCSPISGHRSVSWYQQTPGQGLQFLFEYFSETQRNKGNFPGRFSGRQFSNSRSEMNVSTLELGDSALYLCASSLGQYYGYTFGSGTRLTVV.